This record covers a single T cell receptor beta chain. This receptor's antigen is unknown. Per-nucleotide qualities are absent, and no much larger clonotype sits a single base away. From cysteine to phenylalanine, the CDR3 is 14 amino acids long. Of the read, only the CDR3 DNA is kept; its 42 bases are in frame from base 1. The germline V gene sets CDR1 to LGHNA and CDR2 to YNFKEQ. V was cut back by 1 base and J by 3 bases, leaving a gap of 9 bases between them. The entry originates in a study of T cells in Graves' hyperthyroidism and ophthalmopathy (dated by TCRdb to between 2018 and 2021). A note on the overall study: Peripheral blood was collected at initial diagnosis, before any treatment. To identify TCR V-J signatures that set the groups apart, the researchers used a discovery cohort of 100 patients, made up of some 41 with Graves' ophthalmopathy and about 60 with stable Graves' hyperthyroidism. Prospective prediction of ophthalmopathy was tested in an independent validation cohort of 18 to 20 hyperthyroidism patients and some 17 patients who later progressed to ophthalmopathy. The 100 or so discovery patients were divided at random into training and test sets in a 7:3 ratio. Thyroid tissue and blood T-cell repertoires from about six Graves' hyperthyroidism patients were also compared in the study. Once sampling was done, hyperthyroidism patients were given methimazole at a starting dose of 30 mg daily, whereas ophthalmopathy patients were given high-dose intravenous methylprednisolone. According to the paper, TCR Vbeta CDR3 sequencing was carried out on 135 peripheral blood samples, which came from over 40 ophthalmopathy, 75 to 80 hyperthyroidism and approximately 17 progressor patients. General conclusions and limits of the study: Most expanded thyroid clonotypes (frequency above 0.001) were also found in blood, which suggests that blood repertoires may mirror thyroid immune responses. Ophthalmopathy was separated from stable hyperthyroidism by a 13 V-J signature model, with approximately 90% sensitivity and 81% to 83% specificity obtained in cross-validation and 80%/75% obtained in testing. Sample size was not statistically predetermined, and blinding of investigators to group allocation was not performed. In validation, progression to ophthalmopathy was predicted by the model with 70.59% sensitivity and under 85% specificity, a median of approximately 6.5 months before onset.

Hyperthyroidism patients were aged 18 to 65 years and newly diagnosed, with disease duration of less than 2 months. The study excluded patients with uncontrolled infections, other autoimmune diseases, pregnancy or lactation. Diagnoses relied on clinical symptoms, serum thyroxine and TRAb, thyroid ultrasound and orbital computed tomography. Blood from progressor patients was collected at the time of first diagnosis with hyperthyroidism, before any ophthalmopathy symptoms had appeared. PBMCs were isolated from about 9.1 ml of fresh peripheral blood by Ficoll-Paque density gradient centrifugation. Progressor patients were defined as those initially diagnosed with Graves' hyperthyroidism in whom ophthalmopathy developed during follow-up. Total RNA was extracted with Trizol reagent, and quality was checked on an Agilent 2100 Bioanalyzer. The TCR beta CDR3 regions were amplified from the RNA transcripts. The TCR CDR3 was subjected to a first round of RT-PCR using the HTBI primer set and the Qiagen OneStep RT-PCR kit. The libraries were constructed in a second round of multiplex PCR and then size-selected and purified. Libraries were sequenced paired-end with 100 bp reads on an Illumina HiSeq2000. The published analysis was carried out like this. SOAPnuke was used to process the raw data, throwing out any read that contained adapters or uncalled bases, had a mean Phred below 15, or lacked an exact constant-primer or identifier match. COPE v1.2.5 was used to merge the high-quality paired reads, and each unique nucleotide sequence was defined as a clonotype. MiTCR v1.1 was used to align the clonotypes against IMGT TRBV, TRBD and TRBJ reference segments. Analysis was restricted to V-J combinations with a frequency above 0.0001, which covered over 98% of repertoires. A TCS score was defined as the ratio between F50 (clonal expansion) and ExV (chaos), using BLOSUM62-based TCRdist between CDR3 peptides within each V-J. Welch's t-statistics and random forest reduced 500 to 650 V-J features to around 14, which were used in a naive Bayes classifier (R e1071). Through fastp at Q25 and MiXCR, TCRdb rebuilt clones from the public reads, retaining in-frame beta chains. CDR3 protein duplicates are merged, each entry listing the most common genes and DNA. V and J calls and clone size were set by TCRdb, not the authors. The sample data list about 720,000 distinct CDR3 sequences, and around 19% of these were observed just once. Roughly 17% of the sample is taken by the ten largest.

Recombination connected TRBV4-2 to TRBJ2-5; no confident D gene assignment can be made. The sample comprised blood. This clonotype was obtained from a woman between 50 and 59 years old with Graves' hyperthyroidism that later progressed to Graves' ophthalmopathy. The nucleotide sequence is TGTGCCAGCAGCCAAGCGAATGGCGAAGAGACCCAGTACTTC. This translates into CASSQANGEETQYF.